These 7 T cell receptor beta chains originate from one sample sequenced in a study of regulatory and conventional T cells in RAG deficiency. Regulatory T cells were sorted from blood as CD4+ CD25-high CD127-low cells. The repertoire was sequenced with immunoSEQ multiplex PCR; TCRdb's copy has only in-frame clones and lacks some. The table includes around 7,000 clones, approximately 90% detected once. In addition, the sample was reused for a study of regulatory T cells. As reported in that work: Primers: 52 TRBV forward and 13 TRBJ reverse.

Source material: CD127- CD25+ CD4+ Tregs sorted from blood. The source of these receptors is a human donor in good health.

This clone has just one count. The chain recombines TRBV13 with TRBJ2-7; D possibly corresponds to TRBD1 (6 bases). V gave up 6 bases and J gave up 2 bases, with 20 bases separating them. This CDR3 is built from 16 residues. Germline assignment: CDR1 PRHDT and CDR2 FYEKMQ (reference sequence). CDR3 sequence (DNA): TGTGCCAGCAGTCGAACCGGGACAAAGGTTACCTACGAGCAGTACTTC. It encodes CASSRTGTKVTYEQYF.

V usage is TRBV9 and J usage is TRBJ1-2, with 9 bases fitting TRBD1. V dropped 4 bases and J dropped 4; count of bases not matched to a gene: 5. This CDR3 comprises 14 residues. Germline loops: CDR1 SGDLS, CDR2 YYNGEE. CDR3 nucleotide sequence: TGTGCCAGCAGCTCCGGACAGGGGAGCTATGGCTACACCTTC. Protein: CASSSGQGSYGYTF.

V is TRBV5-1 and J is TRBJ1-1; D is unclear. V was pared by 0 bases and J by 1 base, with 7 bases between. This CDR3 contains 14 residues. CDR1 SGHRS and CDR2 YFSETQ come from the germline V gene. CDR3 in amino acids: CASSLVPGNTEAFF. The CDR3 DNA follows: TGCGCCAGCAGCTTGGTCCCCGGGAACACTGAAGCTTTCTTT.

J is TRBJ2-5 and V is TRBV11-2; D not certain. The DNA end lines up better with TRBJ2-7; the J call may be wrong. The CDR3 length is 11 residues. The V gene's germline CDR1 is SGHAT and CDR2 FQNNGV. The CDR3 DNA reads as TGTGCCAGCAGCCCTCGGTACGAGCAGTACTTC. It specifies CASSPRYEQYF.

This chain uses TRBV4-2 with TRBJ2-7; D call uncertain. The CDR3 covers 14 residues. Per germline, CDR1 LGHNA and CDR2 YNFKEQ. V was shortened by 3 bases and J by 6 bases, with 15 bases between the two germline ends. In DNA form, the CDR3 reads TGTGCCAGCAGCCAGGTCCCCCACACGGGCGAGCAGTACTTC. Translated: CASSQVPHTGEQYF.

The chain uses TRBV5-1 and TRBJ1-1; no clear D. The CDR3 is 15 amino acids. The V gene lost 1 base and the J gene lost 4 bases, with 14 bases spanning the gap. From germline, CDR1 is SGHRS and CDR2 YFSETQ. The CDR3: CASSLRRMGGTEAFF. CDR3 sequence (DNA): TGCGCCAGCAGCTTGAGGAGGATGGGCGGCACTGAAGCTTTCTTT.

V and J are TRBV5-1 and TRBJ2-7; D might be TRBD1 (6 bases). Trimming shortened V by 6 bases and J by 2 bases, and 27 bases separated the two germline ends. The CDR3 sequence is 18 residues long. Per the germline V gene, CDR1 is SGHRS and CDR2 is YFSETQ. The CDR3 DNA reads TGCGCCAGCAACCCGGTCATGGTCAGGGGCCTTACGACCTACGAGCAGTACTTC. Translated: CASNPVMVRGLTTYEQYF. The entire variable domain, with the rest obtained from reference TRBV5-1 and TRBJ2-7, is as follows: KAGVTQTPRYLIKTRGQQVTLSCSPISGHRSVSWYQQTPGQGLQFLFEYFSETQRNKGNFPGRFSGRQFSNSRSEMNVSTLELGDSALYLCASNPVMVRGLTTYEQYFGPGTRLTVT.